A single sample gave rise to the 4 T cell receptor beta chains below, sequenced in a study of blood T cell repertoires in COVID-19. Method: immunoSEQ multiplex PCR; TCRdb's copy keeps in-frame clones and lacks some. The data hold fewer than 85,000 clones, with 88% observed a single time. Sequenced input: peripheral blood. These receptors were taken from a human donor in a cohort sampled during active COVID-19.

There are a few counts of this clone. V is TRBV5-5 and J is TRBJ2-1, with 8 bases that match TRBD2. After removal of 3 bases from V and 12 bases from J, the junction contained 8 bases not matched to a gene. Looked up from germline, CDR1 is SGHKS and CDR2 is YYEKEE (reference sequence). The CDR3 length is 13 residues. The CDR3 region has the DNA TGTGCCAGCAGCTCGGATGCGGGAGGCGGGCAGTTCTTC. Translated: CASSSDAGGGQFF. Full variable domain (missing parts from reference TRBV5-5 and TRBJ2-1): DAGVTQSPTHLIKTRGQQVTLRCSPISGHKSVSWYQQVLGQGPQFIFQYYEKEERGRGNFPDRFSARQFPNYSSELNVNALLLGDSALYLCASSSDAGGGQFFGPGTRLTVL.

CDR3: CASSLGAGGTEPQHF. The CDR3 DNA is TGTGCCAGCAGCTTGGGGGCAGGGGGCACGGAGCCCCAGCATTTT. The chain employs TRBV5-8 and TRBJ1-5; 8 bases are a match to TRBD1. The CDR3 length is 15 residues. V lost 0 bases and J lost 8; bases outside the gene matches: 7. Germline CDR1 and CDR2: SGHTS and YDEGEE.

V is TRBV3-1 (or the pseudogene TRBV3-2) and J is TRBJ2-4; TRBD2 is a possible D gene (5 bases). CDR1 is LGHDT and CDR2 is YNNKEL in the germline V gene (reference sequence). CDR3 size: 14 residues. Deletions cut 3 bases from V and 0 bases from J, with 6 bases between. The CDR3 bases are TGTGCCAGCAGCCACGGGATAGCCAAAAACATTCAGTACTTC. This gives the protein CASSHGIAKNIQYF.

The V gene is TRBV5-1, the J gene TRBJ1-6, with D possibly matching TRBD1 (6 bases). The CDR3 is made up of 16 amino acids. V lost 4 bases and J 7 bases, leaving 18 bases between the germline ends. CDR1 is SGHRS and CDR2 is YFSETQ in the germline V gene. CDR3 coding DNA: TGCGCCAGCAGCCCGCTCCAGACAGGCCTGAATTCACCCCTCCACTTT. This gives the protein CASSPLQTGLNSPLHF.